This TCR beta chain was documented in a study of CD8 T cells in ankylosing spondylitis (dated by TCRdb to the late 2010s). Turning to the overall study: The study profiled T cell receptor beta repertoires in healthy donors and ankylosing spondylitis patients to find disease-linked TCR variants. In total, the full study cohort was made up of some 110 healthy donors and about two dozen ankylosing spondylitis patients. Samples of peripheral blood were taken, and for ankylosing spondylitis patients, synovial fluid was collected as well.

TCRdb shows the sequencer as Illumina HiSeq 2500. Quantitative 5'-RACE with molecular barcodes was used to prepare TCR beta libraries. In the paper's pipeline: To identify disease-linked TCR variants, a new computational method was used, one built on a probabilistic model of VDJ rearrangement. TCRdb reran the public reads through fastp at Q25 and MiXCR, keeping productive beta chains. Under each unique CDR3 protein, matching rows form one entry showing the most common genes and DNA. What appears here as the V and J calls and clone size reflects TCRdb's work, not the paper's. Within this sample are around 540,000 distinct CDR3 sequences, with roughly 12% of them counted one time only. The ten largest make up approximately 6.3% of the sample. This clonotype was seen a handful of times. The antigen this receptor binds is unknown. No clone much larger than this one lies a single base away; base qualities are absent.

The full study reports these points: Some of the motif variants had been reported before in the synovial fluid and blood of reactive arthritis patients, a finding that suggests common disease-initiation mechanisms. The disease-linked clones were reported to be significantly enriched in matched synovial fluid samples from ankylosing spondylitis patients. In peripheral blood, the disease-linked clones were found at relatively low frequencies and had a CD8+ phenotype. Blood from ankylosing spondylitis patients appeared to be characterized by a TCR beta motif made up of several highly homologous amino acid variants.

This sequence was found in a male donor with ankylosing spondylitis. The sequenced sample was blood, either unsorted or a sorted T cell fraction (not recorded which).

The sequenced DNA is TGTGCCAGCTCCGAGGGACAGGGTCCGGCCGAGCAGTACTTC. Protein translation: CASSEGQGPAEQYF. The chain employs TRBV18 and TRBJ2-7; TRBD1 agrees with 9 junctional bases. Sequences KGHSH (CDR1) and LQKENI (CDR2) are obtained from the germline V gene. Counted from cysteine to phenylalanine, this CDR3 has 14 amino acids. Only the CDR3 portion is preserved as DNA: 42 bases, with reading frame beginning at the first base. V lost 6 bases and J lost 6 bases, and the count of bases not matched to a germline gene is 9.